What follows are 17 T cell receptor beta chains derived from one specimen sequenced in a study of CD8+ T cells in alopecia areata (dated by TCRdb to between 2017 and 2018). The method behind the library was the immunoSEQ multiplex PCR assay. To provide template for TCR sequencing, every sample had RNA extracted and reverse transcribed into cDNA. TCRdb obtained this table from immuneACCESS and retained in-frame rearrangements with V and J assigned. These tables miss some clones; where compared with another copy, unresolved V genes account for less than half of the shortfall, and the remainder is unexplained. This sample holds about 190,000 clones; about 60% were observed only once. Of the sample, about 0.69% is held by the ten largest clones. The label giving this sample's time point can be read as: around 29 days on oral tofacitinib. Sample treatment or condition, as interpreted from the label and publication: oral pan-JAK inhibitor, 5-10 mg twice daily.

The specimen comprised CD4+ T cells sorted from blood, sampled at week 4, from a patient treated with tofacitinib. The origin of the receptors is a human donor with alopecia areata.

This sequence joins TRBV4-2 and TRBJ1-1; D gene ambiguous. Germline V gives CDR1 LGHNA, CDR2 YNFKEQ. The CDR3 is 16 residues long. Trimming shortened V by 3 bases and J by 2 bases, and 16 bases separated the two germline ends. The CDR3 bases are TGTGCCAGCAGCCAGCGAAAACGGGCAGGCAACACTGAAGCTTTCTTT. Protein product: CASSQRKRAGNTEAFF.

Only a few counts were recorded for this clone. This chain joins TRBV30 and TRBJ1-2, with D unclear. With 2 bases removed from V and 7 bases from J, the gap between germline ends came to 11 bases. CDR3 length: 12 amino acids. Germline values: CDR1 GTSNPN, CDR2 SVGIG (reference sequence). CDR3 nucleotides: TGTGCCTGGAGTACACAGAAAGCTGGCTACACCTTC. Protein product: CAWSTQKAGYTF.

The chain carries TRBV4-1 and TRBJ1-4, with 10 positions matching TRBD1. The germline CDR1 and CDR2 sequences are MGHRA and YSYEKL. The CDR3 is 16 amino acids. The V segment lost 2 bases and the J segment 5 bases; nucleotides outside the gene matches: 5. DNA of the CDR3: TGCGCCAGCAGCCAAAACCCGGGACAGGGGAATGAAAAACTGTTTTTT. This codes for CASSQNPGQGNEKLFF.

The chain has TRBV30 and TRBJ2-7; 8 positions agree with TRBD1. This CDR3 region has 13 residues. Germline trimming cut 3 bases from V and 6 bases from J; bases unmatched to any gene: 7. In germline, CDR1 is GTSNPN, CDR2 SVGIG (reference sequence). The CDR3 reads CAWSLGQGGEQYF. The DNA for the CDR3 is TGTGCCTGGAGCCTAGGACAGGGAGGCGAGCAGTACTTC.

The chain employs TRBV5-1 and TRBJ2-2; a weak D match, TRBD2 (5 bases). From germline, CDR1 is SGHRS and CDR2 YFSETQ. V gave up 1 base and J gave up 3 bases, with 16 bases separating them. This CDR3 region has 17 residues. The CDR3 sequence is CASSLRSSRADTGELFF. The CDR3 bases are TGCGCCAGCAGCTTGCGCTCTAGCCGGGCGGACACCGGGGAGCTGTTTTTT.

The chain recombines TRBV7-9 with TRBJ2-5, with 8 bases lining up with TRBD2. CDR1 is SEHNR and CDR2 is FQNEAQ in the germline V gene (reference sequence). The CDR3 runs to 15 residues. With V trimmed by 10 bases and J by 2 bases, 12 bases remained unmatched. CDR3 DNA sequence: TGTGCCACCTACAAGGGACTAGGGTCTCAAGAGACCCAGTACTTC. This encodes CATYKGLGSQETQYF.

The chain joins TRBV6-5 to TRBJ2-2, with D possibly called TRBD1 or TRBD2 (5 bases each). Germline-derived CDR1 and CDR2 are MNHEY and SVGAGI. The length of the CDR3 is 14 residues. V was clipped by 7 bases and J by 1 base, with 10 bases between them. CDR3 loop: CASTRDGNTGELFF. CDR3 DNA: TGTGCCAGCACCCGGGACGGGAACACCGGGGAGCTGTTTTTT.

V and J are TRBV28 and TRBJ2-6; 9 bases are shared with TRBD1. CDR1 and CDR2 from the germline V gene are MDHEN and SYDVKM. This CDR3 region has 16 residues. The V gene end was trimmed by 6 bases and the J gene end by 2 bases; junction bases not matched to a gene: 5. The CDR3 DNA reads TGTGCCAGCAGACCACAGGGGGCGCCTGGGGCCAACGTCCTGACTTTC. It specifies CASRPQGAPGANVLTF. Drawing the rest from reference TRBV28 and TRBJ2-6, the complete variable domain is DVKVTQSSRYLVKRTGEKVFLECVQDMDHENMFWYRQDPGLGLRLIYFSYDVKMKEKGDIPEGYSVSREKKERFSLILESASTNQTSMYLCASRPQGAPGANVLTFGAGSRLTVL.

The CDR3 nucleotides are TGTGCCAGCAGTGTCGCGACTAGCGCCGGGAGCACAGATACGCAGTATTTT. Amino acids: CASSVATSAGSTDTQYF. The genes are TRBV2 and TRBJ2-3; 8 bases are a match to TRBD2. With V trimmed by 4 bases and J by 0 bases, 9 bases remained unmatched. Per the germline V gene, CDR1 is SNHLY and CDR2 is FYNNEI. The CDR3 has 17 residues.

The chain carries TRBV4-3 and TRBJ2-1; D gene unclear. V was clipped by 1 base and J by 6 bases, with 13 bases between them. The length of the CDR3 is 15 residues. In germline, CDR1 is LGHNA, CDR2 YSLEER. The CDR3 is CASSQAVDRRNEQFF. CDR3 coding DNA: TGCGCCAGCAGCCAAGCCGTCGACCGGCGCAATGAGCAGTTCTTC.

V is TRBV15 and J is TRBJ2-1; the match to TRBD1 covers 7 bases. With 3 bases clipped from V and 2 bases from J, the junction kept 4 bases outside the gene matches. CDR3 size: 15 residues. CDR1 and CDR2 (germline): LNHNV, YYDKDF (reference sequence). This CDR3 reads CATSSRTGTYNEQFF. The CDR3 coding sequence is TGTGCCACCAGCAGTAGGACAGGTACCTACAATGAGCAGTTCTTC.

The chain employs TRBV7-3 and TRBJ1-2, with D hard to call. The CDR3 runs to 14 residues. The germline CDR1 and CDR2 sequences are SGHTA and FQGTGA. Trimming pared 4 bases from V and 7 bases from J, leaving 16 bases between. CDR3 sequence reads: CASSSTPAAGGYTF. CDR3 sequence (DNA): TGTGCCAGCAGCTCCACCCCGGCTGCGGGTGGCTACACCTTC.

This clone was counted a single time. The V call is TRBV7-9, the J call TRBJ2-7; no definite D call. Germline assignment: CDR1 SEHNR and CDR2 FQNEAQ (reference sequence). This CDR3 spans 13 amino acids. Trimming took off 5 bases at V and 11 bases at J, with 19 bases between the two ends. This CDR3 reads CASSPGPPRWKYF. DNA for the CDR3: TGTGCCAGCAGCCCAGGACCTCCTCGGTGGAAGTACTTC. The full variable domain, in which reference TRBV7-9 and TRBJ2-7 provide the parts outside the CDR3, is DTGVSQNPRHKITKRGQNVTFRCDPISEHNRLYWYRQTLGQGPEFLTYFQNEAQLEKSRLLSDRFSAERPKGSFSTLEIQRTEQGDSAMYLCASSPGPPRWKYFGPGTRLTVT.

The genes are TRBV29-1 and TRBJ1-5, with TRBD1 as a possible D gene (5 bases). The germline CDR1 and CDR2 sequences are SQVTM and ANQGSEA. This CDR3 has 13 residues. The V gene lost 4 bases and the J gene lost 7 bases, with 14 bases spanning the gap. CDR3: CSVVPGGGQPQHF. DNA for the CDR3: TGCAGCGTTGTCCCGGGGGGAGGGCAGCCCCAGCATTTT.

The chain joins TRBV5-1 to TRBJ1-2; no definite D call. CDR1 and CDR2 from the germline V gene are SGHRS and YFSETQ. Between the trimmed V and J ends, which lost 4 bases and 4 bases, there was a span of 17 bases. CDR3 size: 15 residues. In DNA, the CDR3 is TGCGCCAGCAGCGTTGTTAGTTTGAGCATCTATGGCTACACCTTC. This codes for CASSVVSLSIYGYTF.

This clone was recorded only once. CDR3 sequence: CASSLTSGRWEQFF. The CDR3 nucleotides read TGTGCCAGCAGTTTAACTAGCGGGAGATGGGAGCAGTTCTTC. The rearrangement uses TRBV28 and TRBJ2-1, with TRBD2 matching over 11 bases. V gave up 2 bases and J gave up 10 bases; unmatched junction bases: 4. The CDR3 is made up of 14 amino acids. Germline V gene sequence: CDR1 MDHEN, CDR2 SYDVKM.

The rearrangement links TRBV15 to TRBJ2-1; D not certain. The germline gives CDR1 LNHNV, CDR2 YYDKDF (reference sequence). The CDR3 contains 13 residues. Trimming cost V 0 bases and J 8 bases, with 8 bases left between them. The CDR3 region has the DNA TGTGCCACCAGCAGAGATGCTGGTCATGAGCAGTTCTTC. Translation gives CATSRDAGHEQFF. Supplemented by reference TRBV15 and TRBJ2-1, the full variable domain reads DAMVIQNPRYQVTQFGKPVTLSCSQTLNHNVMYWYQQKSSQAPKLLFHYYDKDFNNEADTPDNFQSRRPNTSFCFLDIRSPGLGDTAMYLCATSRDAGHEQFFGPGTRLTVL.